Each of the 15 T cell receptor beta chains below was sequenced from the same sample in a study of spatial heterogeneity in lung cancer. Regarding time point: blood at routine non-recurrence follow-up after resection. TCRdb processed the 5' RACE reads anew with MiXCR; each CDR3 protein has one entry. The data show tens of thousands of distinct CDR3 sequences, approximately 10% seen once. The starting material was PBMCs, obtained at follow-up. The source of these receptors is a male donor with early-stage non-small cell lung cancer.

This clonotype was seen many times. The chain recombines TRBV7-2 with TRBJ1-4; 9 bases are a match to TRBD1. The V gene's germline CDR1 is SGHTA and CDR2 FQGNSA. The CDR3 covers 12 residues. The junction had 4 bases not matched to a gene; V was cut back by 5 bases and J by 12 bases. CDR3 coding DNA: TGTGCCAGCAGCGCGGACAGGGGACAACTGTTTTTT. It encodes CASSADRGQLFF.

The CDR3 nucleotides are TGCAGTGCTGACAGGGGGCGAGGCACCGGGGAGCTGTTTTTT. It yields the protein CSADRGRGTGELFF. This chain links TRBV20-1 with TRBJ2-2, with 10 nucleotides matching TRBD1. The CDR3 is made up of 14 amino acids. Unmatched junction bases numbered 4, after V lost 5 bases and J lost 4 bases. Germline V gene lookup returns CDR1 DFQATT and CDR2 SNEGSKA (reference sequence).

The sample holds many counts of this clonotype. CDR3 region: CASSQDSAGVGSPLHF. The CDR3, as DNA: TGCGCCAGCAGCCAAGATTCGGCAGGGGTTGGTTCACCCCTCCACTTT. The gene calls are TRBV4-3 and TRBJ1-6; D might be TRBD1 (6 bases). V was trimmed by 0 bases and J by 9 bases, leaving 15 bases between them. This CDR3 is 16 amino acids long. Per the germline V gene, CDR1 is LGHNA and CDR2 is YSLEER.

In nucleotides, the CDR3 is TGCAGTGCAGGGGACCGTAGCTCTGGAAACACCATATATTTT. Protein: CSAGDRSSGNTIYF. V is TRBV20-1 and J is TRBJ1-3; possible D gene TRBD1, 5 bases. Germline CDR1 DFQATT, CDR2 SNEGSKA (reference sequence). There are 14 residues in the CDR3. V was cut by 6 bases and J by 0 bases, with 12 bases left in between.

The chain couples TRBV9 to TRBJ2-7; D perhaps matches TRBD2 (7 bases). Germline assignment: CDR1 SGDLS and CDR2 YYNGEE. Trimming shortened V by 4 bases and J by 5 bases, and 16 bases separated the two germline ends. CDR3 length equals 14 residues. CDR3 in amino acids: CASSHGLGTNEQYF. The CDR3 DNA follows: TGTGCCAGCAGCCACGGACTAGGGACAAACGAGCAGTACTTC.

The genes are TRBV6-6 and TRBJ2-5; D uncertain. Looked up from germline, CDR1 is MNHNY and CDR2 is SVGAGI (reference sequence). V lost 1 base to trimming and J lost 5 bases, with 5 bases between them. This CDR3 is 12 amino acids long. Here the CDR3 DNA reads TGTGCCAGCAGTTACTTGAAGGAGACCCAGTACTTC. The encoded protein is CASSYLKETQYF.

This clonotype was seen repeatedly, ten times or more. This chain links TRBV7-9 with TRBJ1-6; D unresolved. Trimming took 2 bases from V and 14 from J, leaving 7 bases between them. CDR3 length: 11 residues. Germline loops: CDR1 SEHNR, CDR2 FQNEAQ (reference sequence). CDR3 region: CASSLSAALHF. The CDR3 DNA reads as TGTGCCAGCAGCTTATCAGCAGCCCTCCACTTT. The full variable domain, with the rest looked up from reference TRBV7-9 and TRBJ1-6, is DTGVSQNPRHKITKRGQNVTFRCDPISEHNRLYWYRQTLGQGPEFLTYFQNEAQLEKSRLLSDRFSAERPKGSFSTLEIQRTEQGDSAMYLCASSLSAALHFGNGTRLTVT.

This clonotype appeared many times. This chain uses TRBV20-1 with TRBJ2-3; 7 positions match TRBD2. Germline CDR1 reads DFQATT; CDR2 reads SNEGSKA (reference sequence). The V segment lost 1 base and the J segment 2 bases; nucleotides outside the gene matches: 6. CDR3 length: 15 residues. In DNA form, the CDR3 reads TGCAGTGCTAGAGCCAGGGAGGGCCCCACAGATACGCAGTATTTT. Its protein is CSARAREGPTDTQYF.

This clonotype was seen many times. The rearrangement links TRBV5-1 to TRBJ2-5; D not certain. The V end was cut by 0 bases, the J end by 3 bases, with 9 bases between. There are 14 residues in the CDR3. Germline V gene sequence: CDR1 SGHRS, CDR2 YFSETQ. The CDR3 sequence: CASSLAVSKETQYF. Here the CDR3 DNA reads TGCGCCAGCAGCTTGGCCGTGTCAAAAGAGACCCAGTACTTC.

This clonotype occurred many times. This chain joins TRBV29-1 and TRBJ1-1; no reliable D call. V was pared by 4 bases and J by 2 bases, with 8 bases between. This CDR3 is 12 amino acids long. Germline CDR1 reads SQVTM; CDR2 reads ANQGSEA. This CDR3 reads CSVGSGNTEAFF. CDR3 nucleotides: TGCAGCGTTGGTTCCGGCAACACTGAAGCTTTCTTT. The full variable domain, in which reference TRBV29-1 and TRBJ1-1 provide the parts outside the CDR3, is SAVISQKPSRDICQRGTSLTIQCQVDSQVTMMFWYRQQPGQSLTLIATANQGSEATYESGFVIDKFPISRPNLTFSTLTVSNMSPEDSSIYLCSVGSGNTEAFFGQGTRLTVV.

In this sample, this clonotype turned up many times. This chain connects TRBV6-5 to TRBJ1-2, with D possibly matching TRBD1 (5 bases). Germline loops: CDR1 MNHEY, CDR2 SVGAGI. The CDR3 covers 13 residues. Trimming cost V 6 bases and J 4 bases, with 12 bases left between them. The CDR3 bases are TGTGCCAGCAGAGGCGACAGCTTCTATGGCTACACCTTC. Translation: CASRGDSFYGYTF.

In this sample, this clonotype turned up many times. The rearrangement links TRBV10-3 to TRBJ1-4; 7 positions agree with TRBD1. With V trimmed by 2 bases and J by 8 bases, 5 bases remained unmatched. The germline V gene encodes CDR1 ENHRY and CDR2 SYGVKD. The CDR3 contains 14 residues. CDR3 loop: CAISEEGAQEKLFF. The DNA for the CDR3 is TGTGCCATCAGTGAGGAGGGGGCGCAAGAAAAACTGTTTTTT.

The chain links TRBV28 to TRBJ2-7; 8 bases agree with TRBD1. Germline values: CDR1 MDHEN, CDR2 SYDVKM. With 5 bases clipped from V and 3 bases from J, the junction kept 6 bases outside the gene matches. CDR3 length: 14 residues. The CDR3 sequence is CASSPRQGRYEQYF. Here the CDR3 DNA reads TGTGCCAGCAGTCCACGACAGGGGCGCTACGAGCAGTACTTC. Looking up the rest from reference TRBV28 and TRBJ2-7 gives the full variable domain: DVKVTQSSRYLVKRTGEKVFLECVQDMDHENMFWYRQDPGLGLRLIYFSYDVKMKEKGDIPEGYSVSREKKERFSLILESASTNQTSMYLCASSPRQGRYEQYFGPGTRLTVT.

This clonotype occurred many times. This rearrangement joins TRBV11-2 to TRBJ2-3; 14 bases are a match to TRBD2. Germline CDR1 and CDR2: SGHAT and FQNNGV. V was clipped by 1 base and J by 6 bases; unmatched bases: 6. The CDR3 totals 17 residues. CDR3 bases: TGTGCCAGCAGCTTAGGGGGGACTAGCGGGAGATGGGATACGCAGTATTTT. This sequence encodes CASSLGGTSGRWDTQYF. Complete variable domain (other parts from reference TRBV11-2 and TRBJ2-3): EAGVAQSPRYKIIEKRQSVAFWCNPISGHATLYWYQQILGQGPKLLIQFQNNGVVDDSQLPKDRFSAERLKGVDSTLKIQPAKLEDSAVYLCASSLGGTSGRWDTQYFGPGTRLTVL.

The CDR3 spells CSGTGQGAREQYF. The DNA for the CDR3 is TGCAGCGGAACCGGACAGGGGGCGCGTGAGCAGTACTTC. V gene TRBV29-1 combines with J gene TRBJ2-7; 11 nucleotides agree with TRBD1. Germline CDR1 and CDR2: SQVTM and ANQGSEA. V was pared by 7 bases and J by 7 bases, with 9 bases of the junction left unmatched. The CDR3 length is 13 residues.